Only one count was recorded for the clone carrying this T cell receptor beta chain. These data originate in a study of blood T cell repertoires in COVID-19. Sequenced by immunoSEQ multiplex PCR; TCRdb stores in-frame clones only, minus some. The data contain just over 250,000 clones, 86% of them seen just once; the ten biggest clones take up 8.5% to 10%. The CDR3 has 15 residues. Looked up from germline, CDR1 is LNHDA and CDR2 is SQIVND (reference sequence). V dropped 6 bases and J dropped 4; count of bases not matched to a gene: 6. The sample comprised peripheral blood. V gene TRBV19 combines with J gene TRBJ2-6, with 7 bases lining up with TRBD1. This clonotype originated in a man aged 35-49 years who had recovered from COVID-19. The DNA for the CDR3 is TGTGCCAGTAGGGCAGGGGGAGACGGGGCCAACGTCCTGACTTTC. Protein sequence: CASRAGGDGANVLTF.